This is a list of T cell receptor beta chains from one sample in a study of blood T cell repertoires in COVID-19. TCRdb's copy holds only in-frame clones and misses some; the assay was immunoSEQ multiplex PCR. The sample has hundreds of thousands of clones, roughly 90% seen once. The material sequenced was PBMCs or T cells enriched from blood (not recorded which). These receptors came from a woman under 30 who had recovered from COVID-19. CDR3s include the opening cysteine and the closing phenylalanine or tryptophan. The D gene is left open where the match is weak. Size is omitted from some rows. Given values are once, few, many or a class for expanded clones.

d_gene | abundance | j_gene | v_gene | CDR3nt | CDR3aa
TRBD2 | . | TRBJ2-1 | TRBV5-3 | TGTGCCAGAAGCTTGGGGCCGGCTAGCGGGAGGGCAGGGGAGCAGTTCTTC | CARSLGPASGRAGEQFF
. | . | TRBJ1-1 | TRBV7-9 | TGTGCCAGCAGCTCGGGAGTGACTGAAGCTTTCTTT | CASSSGVTEAFF
. | . | TRBJ1-5 | TRBV7-2 | TGTGCCAGCAGCTTAGAGTCCCGGGGGCAGCCCCAGCATTTT | CASSLESRGQPQHF
TRBD2 | . | TRBJ2-1 | TRBV2 | TGTGCCAGTGGGGGACTAGCGGGGGGCAATGAGCAGTTCTTC | CASGGLAGGNEQFF
TRBD2 | . | TRBJ2-5 | TRBV10-3 | TGTGCCACCCACCGGTCGGGAGGCCAAGAGACCCAGTACTTC | CATHRSGGQETQYF
TRBD2 | . | TRBJ2-1 | TRBV19 | TGTGCCAGTAGTATTAGCGGGCAGCCCTACAATGAGCAGTTCTTC | CASSISGQPYNEQFF
. | . | TRBJ1-2 | TRBV7-2 | TGTGCCAGCAGCTTAGGCGGGGAAGGCTATGGCTACACCTTC | CASSLGGEGYGYTF
. | . | TRBJ1-1 | TRBV15 | TGTGCCACCAGCAGACCACTAAGGGCCGAGGGCACTGAAGCTTTCTTT | CATSRPLRAEGTEAFF
TRBD2 | . | TRBJ2-3 | TRBV12-5 | TGTGCTAGTGGTTTGAAGACTAGCGAAAAAGATACGCAGTATTTT | CASGLKTSEKDTQYF
TRBD2 | . | TRBJ2-7 | TRBV6-5 | TGTGCCAGCAGTTACCTTCCTAGCGGGACCTCTGGCGAGCAGTACTTC | CASSYLPSGTSGEQYF
TRBD2 | . | TRBJ2-2 | TRBV9 | TGTGCCAGCAGCGTAGTTACGGCGGGAGGGACCGGGGAGCTGTTTTTT | CASSVVTAGGTGELFF
TRBD1 | . | TRBJ1-1 | TRBV9 | TGTGCCAGCAGCCCCCACCAGGGGGGCAACACTGAAGCTTTCTTT | CASSPHQGGNTEAFF
TRBD1 | . | TRBJ1-1 | TRBV28 | TGTGCCAGCAGTCCGTTGTGGGGGAAGGGGGCTAACACTGAAGCTTTCTTT | CASSPLWGKGANTEAFF
. | . | TRBJ2-2 | TRBV5-1 | TGCGCCAGCAGCTTGGATGGGGGGTTCACCGGGGAGCTGTTTTTT | CASSLDGGFTGELFF
TRBD2 | . | TRBJ2-7 | TRBV27 | TGTGCCAGCAGTCTCCCCGGGACTAGTTCATACGAGCAGTACTTC | CASSLPGTSSYEQYF
. | . | TRBJ1-2 | TRBV5-6 | TGTGCCAGCAGCTTGGGGGGACTTTATGGCTACACCTTC | CASSLGGLYGYTF
. | . | TRBJ2-1 | TRBV21-1 | TGTGCCAGCAGTACCGGGACTAGCGGGTACAATGAGCAGTTCTTC | CASSTGTSGYNEQFF
TRBD2 | . | TRBJ2-1 | TRBV24-1 | TGTGCCACCAGTGATTTGCCGGTAGCGGGAGGGCCGGGGGACAATGAGCAGTTCTTC | CATSDLPVAGGPGDNEQFF
. | . | TRBJ2-7 | TRBV4-3 | TGCGCCAGCAGCCAAGATTTGGCGGGGGCGGTCTACGAGCAGTACTTC | CASSQDLAGAVYEQYF
TRBD2 | . | TRBJ2-1 | TRBV11-2 | TGTGCCAGCAGCTTAATAGCGGGGGAGCCTTACAATGAGCAGTTCTTC | CASSLIAGEPYNEQFF
TRBD1 | . | TRBJ1-4 | TRBV25-1 | TGTGCCAGCAGTGAACCACAGGGGGAGGAGGAAAAACTGTTTTTT | CASSEPQGEEEKLFF
TRBD1 | . | TRBJ1-1 | TRBV12-3/TRBV12-4 | TGTGCCTCTCAACAGGGGGCGCGTACTGAAGCTTTCTTT | CASQQGARTEAFF
. | . | TRBJ1-4 | TRBV4-2 | TGTGCCAGCAGCCAATATGTGACAGCCGAAAAACTGTTTTTT | CASSQYVTAEKLFF
. | once | TRBJ1-3 | TRBV30 | TGTGCCTGGACGGCAGGGCAAAGCTCTGGAAACACCATATATTTT | CAWTAGQSSGNTIYF
TRBD1 | . | TRBJ2-2 | TRBV3-1/TRBV3-2 | TGTGCCAGCAGCCAAGACCTGACAGGGGAGAACACCGGGGAGCTGTTTTTT | CASSQDLTGENTGELFF
TRBD1 | . | TRBJ2-4 | TRBV19 | TGTGCCAGTAGTAGGAAGGGACAGGGTAACATTCAGTACTTC | CASSRKGQGNIQYF
. | . | TRBJ1-6 | TRBV27 | TGTGCCAGCAGTTTATCGCTCAAACAGACCTATAATTCACCCCTCCACTTT | CASSLSLKQTYNSPLHF
. | . | TRBJ2-2 | TRBV7-3 | TGTGCCAGCAGCTTAGACGGGACCGGGGAGCTGTTTTTT | CASSLDGTGELFF
. | few | TRBJ1-2 | TRBV7-2 | TGTGCCAGCAGCCCCCCAACCGGGAGACGTGGCTACACCTTC | CASSPPTGRRGYTF
TRBD1 | few | TRBJ1-6 | TRBV19 | TGTGCCAGTGAGAGGGCGACAGGGAATTCACCCCTCCACTTT | CASERATGNSPLHF
. | . | TRBJ1-1 | TRBV19 | TGTGCCAGTAGTATTGGGCGCACTGAAGCTTTCTTT | CASSIGRTEAFF
. | . | TRBJ2-7 | TRBV5-6 | TGTGCCAGCAGCCCTGCGGGACCAGGGCCGCAGTACTTC | CASSPAGPGPQYF
TRBD1 | . | TRBJ2-7 | TRBV3-1/TRBV3-2 | TGTGCCAGCGGCCGGGACAGCTACGAGCAGTACTTC | CASGRDSYEQYF
TRBD1 | . | TRBJ1-6 | TRBV15 | TGTGCCACCAGCAGAGAACTAGACAGGGATTCACCCCTCCACTTT | CATSRELDRDSPLHF
TRBD1 | . | TRBJ2-7 | TRBV2 | TGTGCCAGCAGTCATCCGGGACAGGGACTCTACGAGCAGTACTTC | CASSHPGQGLYEQYF
. | . | TRBJ1-2 | TRBV4-3 | TGCGCCAGCAGCCAGGTAGTGAACTATGGCTACACCTTC | CASSQVVNYGYTF
. | . | TRBJ2-2 | TRBV3-1/TRBV3-2 | TGTGCCAGCAGCCAAGATTTCTCCGGGGCCGGGGAGCTGTTTTTT | CASSQDFSGAGELFF
TRBD1 | . | TRBJ1-2 | TRBV18 | TGTGCCAGCTCACCATCGGGCAGGGGGCGCACCTATGGCTACACCTTC | CASSPSGRGRTYGYTF
TRBD1 | once | TRBJ2-1 | TRBV7-9 | TGTGCCAGCAGCGCGAGACAGGGTCGAAACAATGAGCAGTTCTTC | CASSARQGRNNEQFF
TRBD1 | . | TRBJ2-1 | TRBV28 | TGTGCCAGCAACCTGGACAGGGGCAACTACAATGAGCAGTTCTTC | CASNLDRGNYNEQFF
. | . | TRBJ1-1 | TRBV15 | TGTGCCACCAGCCCCCAAGAACGGGTGAGTGAAGCTTTCTTT | CATSPQERVSEAFF
. | . | TRBJ1-2 | TRBV5-4 | TGTGCCAGCAGCGTTACAGGTGCCTATGGCTACACCTTC | CASSVTGAYGYTF
TRBD2 | . | TRBJ2-5 | TRBV6-5 | TGTGCCACCCGGGACTCAGGGACTATGGACCAGTACTTC | CATRDSGTMDQYF
. | . | TRBJ1-1 | TRBV11-3 | TGTGCCAGCAGCTTAGGGGCAAGCCACACTGAAGCTTTCTTT | CASSLGASHTEAFF
. | . | TRBJ2-7 | TRBV12-3/TRBV12-4 | TGTGCCAGCAGTTTAGGGGCAACCTACGAGCAGTACTTC | CASSLGATYEQYF
. | . | TRBJ2-1 | TRBV4-3 | TGCGCCAGCAGCCAAGATCCCCCCAGGGGGGACAATGAGCAGTTCTTC | CASSQDPPRGDNEQFF
TRBD2 | few | TRBJ2-7 | TRBV7-3 | TGTGCCAGCAGCCCTCCGGGAGGGTACGAGCAGTACTTC | CASSPPGGYEQYF
. | few | TRBJ1-1 | TRBV28 | TGTGCCAGCAGTTTCGACAGGTTTAACACTGAAGCTTTCTTT | CASSFDRFNTEAFF
. | . | TRBJ1-4 | TRBV6-4 | TGTGCCAGCAGTGACAGTGGTCGAGCAACTAATGAAAAACTGTTTTTT | CASSDSGRATNEKLFF
. | . | TRBJ2-2 | TRBV12-3/TRBV12-4 | TGTGCCAGCACCTACACCGGGGAGCTGTTTTTT | CASTYTGELFF